Reported below is one T cell receptor beta chain. This clonotype has just a few counts. It has no known antigen specificity. Per-nucleotide qualities are absent, and no much larger clonotype sits a single base away. From its cysteine to its phenylalanine, the CDR3 spans 15 amino acids. Solely the CDR3 DNA is kept, with 45 bases framed from the first base. CDR1 and CDR2 were assigned from the germline V gene as KGHSH and LQKENI. V sheds 0 bases and J sheds 8 bases, leaving 14 bases between their ends. The data belong to a study of T cells in Graves' hyperthyroidism and ophthalmopathy (dated by TCRdb to between 2019 and 2020). As for the study more broadly: Peripheral blood samples were taken at initial diagnosis, before any treatment was given. TCR V-J signatures able to tell the groups apart were searched for in a discovery cohort of some 100 patients, of whom about 40 had Graves' ophthalmopathy and roughly 57 had stable Graves' hyperthyroidism. Prospective prediction of ophthalmopathy was tested in an independent validation cohort of some 19 hyperthyroidism patients and 17 patients who later progressed to ophthalmopathy. The roughly 91 discovery patients were randomly divided into training and test sets at a 7:3 ratio. The study also compared thyroid tissue and blood T-cell repertoires from more than 5 Graves' hyperthyroidism patients. Following sampling, methimazole starting at 30 mg daily was given to hyperthyroidism patients, and high-dose intravenous methylprednisolone was given to ophthalmopathy patients. According to the paper, TCR Vbeta CDR3 sequencing was carried out on approximately 140 peripheral blood samples, which came from about 45 ophthalmopathy, 75 to 80 hyperthyroidism and roughly 17 progressor patients. General findings and caveats noted by the study authors: In validation, progression to ophthalmopathy was predicted by the model with 55% to 71% sensitivity and roughly 72% specificity, a median of 6.5 months before onset. Sample size was not statistically predetermined, and investigators were not blinded to group allocation. Ophthalmopathy was separated from stable hyperthyroidism by a 13 V-J signature model, with approximately 86% sensitivity and around 81% specificity obtained in cross-validation and 80%/75% obtained in testing. Blood samples also contained most of the expanded thyroid clonotypes (frequency above 0.001), which suggests that blood repertoires may reflect thyroid immune responses.

Stable Graves' hyperthyroidism was defined as no progression to ophthalmopathy during 18 months of follow-up. Hyperthyroidism patients were newly diagnosed, with disease duration under 2 months, and aged 18 to 65 years. Any patient with an uncontrolled infection, another autoimmune disease, pregnancy or lactation was excluded. Diagnoses relied on clinical symptoms, serum thyroxine and TRAb, thyroid ultrasound and orbital computed tomography. Ficoll-Paque density gradient centrifugation was used to isolate PBMCs from about 9.4 ml of fresh peripheral blood. Trizol reagent was used to extract total RNA, and RNA quality was then checked on an Agilent 2100 Bioanalyzer. The TCR beta CDR3 regions were amplified from RNA transcripts. The first round of RT-PCR for the TCR CDR3 was performed with the HTBI primer set and the Qiagen OneStep RT-PCR kit. The libraries were constructed in a second round of multiplex PCR and then size-selected and purified. Libraries were sequenced paired-end with 100 bp reads on an Illumina HiSeq2000. Regarding the original processing steps: SOAPnuke was used to process the raw data, with reads discarded if the reads contained adapters or uncalled bases, had a mean Phred below 15, or lacked an exact constant-primer or identifier match. High-quality paired reads were merged using COPE v1.2.5, and each unique nucleotide sequence was defined as a clonotype. MiTCR v1.1 was used to align the clonotypes against IMGT TRBV, TRBD and TRBJ reference segments. Only V-J combinations with frequency above 0.0001, covering approximately 99% of repertoires, were analysed. A TCS score was defined as the ratio of F50 (clonal expansion) to E x V (chaos), with BLOSUM62-based TCRdist applied between CDR3 peptides within each V-J. Welch's t-statistics and random forest reduced fewer than 600 V-J features to some 14, which were used in a naive Bayes classifier (R e1071). Starting from the raw public reads, TCRdb applied fastp trimming at Q25, assembled clones with MiXCR and retained in-frame beta chains. Identical CDR3 protein sequences are pooled into one entry, listed with their most common genes and DNA. The authors' filters were not applied to this entry. For this sample there are around 690,000 distinct CDR3 sequences; roughly 17% appear just once. In total, the top ten clones hold 15% of the sample.

What was sequenced was blood. The TCR originated in a man aged 50-60 years with Graves' hyperthyroidism. Recombination linked TRBV18 to TRBJ2-4; the D match is possibly TRBD1 or TRBD2, with 5 bases aligned in each. The nucleotides are TGTGCCAGCTCACCACCGTCTGAAGGGACGGACATTCAGTACTTC. Its translation reads: CASSPPSEGTDIQYF.